The 30 T cell receptor beta chains given below trace back to one sample, sequenced in a study of PD-1 blockade in classical Hodgkin lymphoma. TCRdb keeps only in-frame clones here, not all; method: immunoSEQ multiplex PCR. The table includes several thousand clones, 65% to 70% detected once. Time point of the sample: cycle 4 day 1 (C4D1), after 6 weeks of nivolumab. All patients relapsed after autologous stem cell transplantation, and brentuximab vedotin exposure varied. This specimen was peripheral blood mononuclear cells (PBMCs), taken before the fourth cycle of nivolumab. Every receptor here comes from a human donor with classical Hodgkin lymphoma.

The chain employs TRBV7-8 and TRBJ1-3, with D uncertain. The CDR3 covers 15 residues. Trimming cost V 3 bases and J 0 bases, with 9 bases left between them. Germline V gene lookup returns CDR1 SGHVS and CDR2 FQNEAQ. CDR3 in amino acids: CASSFFANSGNTIYF. The CDR3, as DNA: TGTGCCAGCAGCTTCTTTGCGAACTCTGGAAACACCATATATTTT. Variable domain in full (rest from reference TRBV7-8 and TRBJ1-3): GAGVSQSPRYKVAKRGQDVALRCDPISGHVSLFWYQQALGQGPEFLTYFQNEAQLDKSGLPSDRFFAERPEGSVSTLKIQRTQQEDSAVYLCASSFFANSGNTIYFGEGSWLTVV.

The chain is built from TRBV7-3 and TRBJ1-1; tentatively, D is TRBD1 (5 bases). The CDR3 is 14 amino acids. The germline V gene encodes CDR1 SGHTA and CDR2 FQGTGA. Trimming pared 2 bases from V and 0 bases from J, leaving 7 bases between. CDR3 nucleotides: TGTGCCAGCAGCTTAGAGGGGCTGAACACTGAAGCTTTCTTT. Residues: CASSLEGLNTEAFF.

V usage is TRBV19 and J usage is TRBJ2-1; 10 bases map to TRBD1. Trimming at V came to 5 bases and at J to 6 bases, leaving 7 bases not matched to a gene. CDR3 size: 15 residues. Per germline, CDR1 LNHDA and CDR2 SQIVND (reference sequence). Here the CDR3 DNA reads TGTGCCAGTAGTGCCGGGACAGGGGTAGTCAATGAGCAGTTCTTC. Translated, it gives CASSAGTGVVNEQFF.

V is TRBV6-6 and J is TRBJ1-1; 7 bases fit TRBD1. The V segment lost 5 bases and the J segment 0 bases; nucleotides outside the gene matches: 6. The CDR3 runs to 15 residues. Germline V gene lookup returns CDR1 MNHNY and CDR2 SVGAGI (reference sequence). CDR3 DNA sequence: TGTGCCAGCAGTACGTGGGACAGCTTGAACACTGAAGCTTTCTTT. Amino acid sequence: CASSTWDSLNTEAFF.

V gene TRBV28 combines with J gene TRBJ1-5; 7 bases are shared with TRBD1. The V segment lost 5 bases and the J segment 4 bases; nucleotides outside the gene matches: 11. The germline V gene encodes CDR1 MDHEN and CDR2 SYDVKM. CDR3 length equals 16 residues. Here the CDR3 DNA reads TGTGCCAGCAGTCTCACGGGACAGCGTAAGAATCAGCCCCAGCATTTT. Its translation: CASSLTGQRKNQPQHF.

The V and J genes are TRBV5-5 and TRBJ1-5, with TRBD1 as a possible D gene (6 bases). The germline CDR1 and CDR2 sequences are SGHKS and YYEKEE (reference sequence). The CDR3 runs to 14 residues. Trimming left V 0 bases short and J 8 bases short, with 12 bases between. The CDR3 DNA sequence: TGTGCCAGCAGCTTGGGGGGGGGCCGAGAGCCCCAGCATTTT. Translating gives CASSLGGGREPQHF.

This chain joins TRBV19 and TRBJ2-1; 14 bases are shared with TRBD2. Per the germline V gene, CDR1 is LNHDA and CDR2 is SQIVND (reference sequence). The CDR3 is 19 residues long. V shed 5 bases, J shed 7 bases, and the junction held 16 bases outside the gene matches. The CDR3 loop reads CASSPRLAGGPSSSNEQFF. CDR3 coding DNA: TGTGCCAGTAGTCCCAGACTAGCGGGAGGGCCTTCATCTTCAAATGAGCAGTTCTTC. The full variable domain, rest sourced from reference TRBV19 and TRBJ2-1, is DGGITQSPKYLFRKEGQNVTLSCEQNLNHDAMYWYRQDPGQGLRLIYYSQIVNDFQKGDIAEGYSVSREKKESFPLTVTSAQKNPTAFYLCASSPRLAGGPSSSNEQFFGPGTRLTVL.

This clone has just one count. CDR3 nucleotide sequence: TGTGCCAGCAGGGTCACTTGGGACATCCCTCCGGGCACAGATACGCAGTATTTT. This translates into CASRVTWDIPPGTDTQYF. The chain has TRBV27 and TRBJ2-3; TRBD1 might be the D (6 bases). The V gene's germline CDR1 is MNHEY and CDR2 SMNVEV (reference sequence). This CDR3 region has 18 residues. Trimming left V 6 bases short and J 1 base short, with 23 bases between.

The V and J genes are TRBV18 and TRBJ1-1; D might be TRBD1 (6 bases). Germline CDR1 and CDR2: KGHSH and LQKENI. There are 17 residues in the CDR3. V was pared by 3 bases and J by 7 bases, with 24 bases between. CDR3 sequence (DNA): TGTGCCAGCTCACCTTCGGGACAAGGTGGCCAAGGGATTGAAGCTTTCTTT. This gives the protein CASSPSGQGGQGIEAFF.

This chain connects TRBV4-3 to TRBJ1-2; tentative D call: TRBD1 (5 bases). Trimming shortened V by 0 bases and J by 6 bases, and 14 bases separated the two germline ends. CDR3 length equals 15 residues. The germline gives CDR1 LGHNA, CDR2 YSLEER. The CDR3 DNA is TGCGCCAGCAGCCAAGAGATCGCAGGGACGAATGGCTACACCTTC. Protein sequence: CASSQEIAGTNGYTF.

The table lists this clone with a few counts. V and J are TRBV2 and TRBJ2-2, with D unclear. This CDR3 has 12 residues. Trimming stripped 8 bases from V and 4 bases from J, with 8 bases between. CDR1 SNHLY and CDR2 FYNNEI come from the germline V gene. The CDR3 DNA reads TGTGCCAGCCTAACGTTCACCGGGGAGCTGTTTTTT. This codes for CASLTFTGELFF. Complete variable domain (other parts from reference TRBV2 and TRBJ2-2): EPEVTQTPSHQVTQMGQEVILRCVPISNHLYFYWYRQILGQKVEFLVSFYNNEISEKSEIFDDQFSVERPDGSNFTLKIRSTKLEDSAMYFCASLTFTGELFFGEGSRLTVL.

The rearrangement links TRBV7-2 to TRBJ1-5; possibly TRBD1 for D (6 bases). This CDR3 is 15 amino acids long. Germline V gene sequence: CDR1 SGHTA, CDR2 FQGNSA. The ends were cut back, 1 base at V and 4 bases at J, with 11 bases in the middle. CDR3 coding DNA: TGTGCCAGCAGCTTAGAATGGGGGCCAAATCAGCCCCAGCATTTT. Amino acids: CASSLEWGPNQPQHF.

This clone was detected a few times. This chain joins TRBV11-2 and TRBJ1-2; D might be TRBD1 (6 bases). CDR1 is SGHAT and CDR2 is FQNNGV in the germline V gene. Trimming removed 5 bases at V and 8 bases at J, with 18 bases between. CDR3 size: 14 residues. The CDR3 sequence is CASSPGPGTLGYTF. CDR3 bases: TGTGCCAGCAGCCCAGGTCCCGGGACACTAGGCTACACCTTC.

This clone was counted only a few times. This chain uses TRBV9 with TRBJ2-3; D is uncertain. This CDR3 comprises 15 residues. Germline V lookup: CDR1 SGDLS, CDR2 YYNGEE. V was shortened by 0 bases and J by 2 bases, with 10 bases between the two germline ends. The CDR3 reads CASSVAMRSTDTQYF. The CDR3 coding sequence is TGTGCCAGCAGCGTAGCGATGCGGTCCACAGATACGCAGTATTTT.

The chain couples TRBV18 to TRBJ1-2; 9 nucleotides match TRBD1. Germline V gene data show CDR1 as KGHSH and CDR2 as LQKENI. V lost 3 bases and J lost 5; bases outside the gene matches: 4. CDR3 size: 14 residues. The CDR3 sequence: CASSPLTGGYGYTF. CDR3 DNA sequence: TGTGCCAGCTCACCCCTGACAGGGGGGTATGGCTACACCTTC.

The rearrangement joins TRBV9 to TRBJ1-2, with D hard to call. Trimming removed 4 bases at V and 4 bases at J, with 20 bases between. Germline lookup yields CDR1 SGDLS and CDR2 YYNGEE. The CDR3 is 16 residues long. CDR3: CASSSAIRVGGYGYTF. CDR3 sequence (DNA): TGTGCCAGCAGCTCCGCGATTCGGGTGGGAGGCTATGGCTACACCTTC.

This chain uses TRBV5-1 with TRBJ2-1, with 9 bases that match TRBD1. The CDR3 is 15 amino acids. From germline, CDR1 is SGHRS and CDR2 YFSETQ. The junction had 5 bases not matched to a gene; V was cut back by 2 bases and J by 5 bases. The CDR3 DNA sequence: TGCGCCAGCAGCTTTAGACAGGGGGTAAACAATGAGCAGTTCTTC. Its protein product is CASSFRQGVNNEQFF.

This clone occurred once. This chain joins TRBV19 and TRBJ1-3; D is ambiguous. Trimming left V 5 bases short and J 0 bases short, with 5 bases between. Germline CDR1 is LNHDA and CDR2 is SQIVND (reference sequence). The CDR3 spans 13 residues. The CDR3 coding sequence is TGTGCCAGTAGTGAAAACTCTGGAAACACCATATATTTT. Translating gives CASSENSGNTIYF.

V and J are TRBV7-9 and TRBJ1-1, with D hard to call. Per the germline V gene, CDR1 is SEHNR and CDR2 is FQNEAQ (reference sequence). This CDR3 contains 15 residues. V was cut by 0 bases and J by 1 base, with 9 bases left in between. The CDR3 loop is CASSLAWTANTEAFF. In DNA, the CDR3 is TGTGCCAGCAGCTTAGCGTGGACGGCGAACACTGAAGCTTTCTTT.

The chain couples TRBV10-2 to TRBJ1-2; TRBD1 might be the D (5 bases). This CDR3 has 13 residues. V lost 6 bases and J lost 7, with 15 bases in between. CDR1 is WSHSY, CDR2 SAAADI, per germline. Written as DNA, the CDR3 is TGCGCCAGCAGCCTCGACAGAACGAGTGGCTACACCTTC. Translated: CASSLDRTSGYTF.

The chain links TRBV29-1 to TRBJ2-1; D might be TRBD2 (5 bases). Trimming shortened V by 7 bases and J by 0 bases, and 16 bases separated the two germline ends. Germline loops: CDR1 SQVTM, CDR2 ANQGSEA. The CDR3 covers 15 residues. CDR3 bases: TGCAGCGGCGTAGACTACTACAGCTCCTACAATGAGCAGTTCTTC. Amino acid sequence: CSGVDYYSSYNEQFF.

This chain links TRBV7-9 with TRBJ1-1; no firm D call. Germline lookup yields CDR1 SEHNR and CDR2 FQNEAQ (reference sequence). CDR3 size: 13 residues. The V end lost 5 bases, the J end lost 2 bases, and 9 bases lay between the germline ends. DNA for the CDR3: TGTGCCAGCAGCCCCGCGGCTAACACTGAAGCTTTCTTT. Translation: CASSPAANTEAFF.

V is TRBV7-2 and J is TRBJ2-1, with 12 bases identical to TRBD2. CDR3 length equals 15 residues. V trimming: 5 bases; J trimming: 7 bases; junction bases outside the gene matches: 6. CDR1 SGHTA and CDR2 FQGNSA come from the germline V gene. The CDR3 DNA sequence: TGTGCCAGCAGCGTCACCACTAGCGGGGGGAATGAGCAGTTCTTC. It translates to CASSVTTSGGNEQFF.

The chain is built from TRBV9 and TRBJ1-1; D is undetermined. V lost 2 bases and J 0 bases, leaving 17 bases between the germline ends. This CDR3 contains 17 residues. Germline-derived CDR1 and CDR2 are SGDLS and YYNGEE. Written as DNA, the CDR3 is TGTGCCAGCAGCGTGTATCCGGCAGGCGTCATGAACACTGAAGCTTTCTTT. This codes for CASSVYPAGVMNTEAFF.

The CDR3 here is CASSKVWRGYNEQFF. The CDR3 DNA sequence: TGTGCCAGCAGCAAGGTTTGGAGGGGTTACAATGAGCAGTTCTTC. The chain uses TRBV21-1 and TRBJ2-1; whether TRBD2, the table's D call, matches the DNA was not checked. TRBV21-1 is recorded as a pseudogene. The CDR3 contains 15 residues.

V usage is TRBV4-2 and J usage is TRBJ2-5; 10 bases are shared with TRBD2. Trimming took 0 bases from V and 4 from J; bases not matched to a gene: 5. Germline V gene data show CDR1 as LGHNA and CDR2 as YNFKEQ. The CDR3 sequence is 16 residues long. In DNA, the CDR3 is TGTGCCAGCAGCCAAGAAGCGGGGGGGCTAGGAGAGACCCAGTACTTC. It encodes CASSQEAGGLGETQYF.

The gene calls are TRBV19 and TRBJ1-5; no firm D call. The CDR3 has 15 residues. Germline loops: CDR1 LNHDA, CDR2 SQIVND (reference sequence). V gave up 4 bases and J gave up 3 bases, with 13 bases separating them. The CDR3 here is CASSSPSRSNQPQHF. As DNA, the CDR3 is TGTGCCAGTAGTAGCCCTTCGAGGTCCAATCAGCCCCAGCATTTT.

In regard to this clone: At one of its ends the junction is not consistent with the germline gene, which may arise from a read error. Other DNA sequences in this specimen translate into the identical CDR3. CDR3 in amino acids: CASSLSRPDTQYF. As DNA, the CDR3 is TGTGCCAGCAGTCTATCCCGGCCAGATACGCAGTATTTT. V usage is TRBV27 and J usage is TRBJ2-3; D is uncertain. The CDR3 consists of 13 residues. The germline V gene encodes CDR1 MNHEY and CDR2 SMNVEV (reference sequence).

The rearrangement uses TRBV27 and TRBJ1-1; unclear D gene. CDR3 size: 14 residues. Germline loops: CDR1 MNHEY, CDR2 SMNVEV (reference sequence). The V end was cut by 4 bases, the J end by 2 bases, with 11 bases between. The CDR3: CASSSPAFNTEAFF. The CDR3 bases are TGTGCCAGCAGTTCGCCAGCCTTTAACACTGAAGCTTTCTTT.

In its sample, this clone ranks as hyperexpanded. The CDR3 DNA sequence: TGTGCCAGTAGTCCCCAGGACAGATGGAATCAGCCCCAGCATTTT. Residues: CASSPQDRWNQPQHF. This sequence joins TRBV19 and TRBJ1-5; the D gene is possibly TRBD1 (6 bases). Germline CDR1 and CDR2: LNHDA and SQIVND (reference sequence). The CDR3 covers 15 residues. V was pared by 5 bases and J by 4 bases, with 15 bases between.